The T cell receptor (beta chain) described here comes from a study of identifying expanded T cells in peripheral blood (dated 2019 in TCRdb). About the full investigation: Separate aliquots of the same genomic DNA pool were sequenced to produce technical replicates, and four replicates were compared in pairs. Beyond this particular receptor, the publication reports: The authors expected that biological variance in healthy repertoires might rise further over much longer intervals, such as months to years. Both the number of clones called differentially abundant and the false-positive rate were significantly reduced by the beta-binomial model across all healthy-donor time intervals. For all healthy donors, the variance in clone template counts between approximately 2-week samples rose significantly as total template count increased. Approximately 1.1 differentially abundant clones were flagged by the binomial model between technical replicates, whereas about 15 and 19 were flagged over around two weeks and four weeks, respectively.

TCRbeta CDR3 regions were profiled with the immunoSEQ Assay using bias-controlled multiplex PCR amplification of genomic DNA. In the authors' own workflow: The absolute abundance of each unique TCRbeta CDR3 region was quantified after sequences were collapsed and filtered. Differential abundance was tested with a binomial (Fisher-equivalent) model and with a beta-binomial model adding time-dependent variance fitted from healthy donors. Clones with fewer than 5 combined templates were removed, and a clone was called differentially abundant if the clone's Benjamini-Hochberg FDR was below 0.01. The form v = (b*log(k)+a)^2 was used to model beta-binomial variance as a function of total template count across the two samples. This is the immuneACCESS table as TCRdb keeps it, with only in-frame sequences that have V and J called. A part of the clones is gone; compared with another copy, unresolved V genes explain less than half, and the rest is unexplained. Clonal size and the V and J genes are those of that table, whereas D and trimming came from the DNA. In this sample the table shows about 86,000 clones, roughly 85% of which occur a single time. 4.5% of the sample comes from the top ten.

No immune events such as infections were documented for the healthy donors during the collection period. Time-dependent variance in a beta-binomial model of T-cell clone differential abundance was calibrated using healthy-donor blood repertoires as a training cohort. The training cohort comprised some 10 healthy donors, 3 female and 7 male. On average the donors were approximately 42 years old, and their ages spanned roughly 29 to 64 years. Whole blood from each healthy donor was obtained from a commercial supplier and was collected at three time points approximately 13 days apart. Genomic DNA was extracted from unsorted whole blood for immunosequencing. The CDR3 runs 14 residues from the cysteine to the phenylalanine. Kept here is only the CDR3 DNA, which spans 42 bases and is read in frame from base 1. From a lookup of the germline V gene, CDR1 and CDR2 are SGHTA and FQGTGA. V lost 10 bases and J lost 4 bases; the stretch between them is 19 bases long.

This clone showed up just once. The antigen it binds to is not known. Base qualities were left out, and no much larger clone turns up one base away. The sequencing sample was made of blood. This receptor was identified in a person aged 18-70 years in good health. The chain couples TRBV7-3 to TRBJ1-1; a tentative D match to TRBD1 spans 5 bases. In nucleotides, the sequence is TGTGCCACCCCGGGAGAACCAAGGGGCACTGAAGCTTTCTTT. The translation is CATPGEPRGTEAFF.